This T cell receptor (beta chain) was observed in a study of blood T cell repertoires in COVID-19. On the study more broadly: Donors in the United States, Italy and Spain gave samples during acute or convalescent COVID-19. PBMCs, B-cell-depleted T cells, or T cells were the source of the cDNA or gDNA that made up the material.

Generated by immunoSEQ multiplex PCR, the TCRdb table keeps only in-frame clones and is missing some. The table shows 200,000 to 250,000 clones, with about 90% occurring only once. This CDR3 is 16 amino acids long. V was cut by 4 bases and J by 6 bases, with 21 bases left in between. The germline V gene encodes CDR1 MGHRA and CDR2 YSYEKL. V gene TRBV4-1 combines with J gene TRBJ1-1, with TRBD1 as a possible D gene (6 bases). The receptor was isolated from a man between 40 and 49 years old with active or convalescent COVID-19. Sequenced material: peripheral blood. The CDR3 nucleotides are TGCGCCAGCAGCCCGCGAGCAGGGGCGCTTGTCGCTGAAGCTTTCTTT. Amino acids: CASSPRAGALVAEAFF.